A selection of T cell receptor beta chains follows, all from one sample in a study of T-cell memory formation after mild COVID-19. In TCRdb, the 5' RACE reads were re-called with MiXCR into one record per CDR3 protein. The table has around 340,000 distinct CDR3 sequences, approximately 12% seen once. The sequenced sample was PBMCs or a T cell subset sorted from them (not recorded which). All receptors derive from a man between 18 and 29 years old who had mild COVID-19 (a few samples of this study predate the infection). Cell type and time point are not known. The CDR3 runs from the conserved cysteine through the conserved F or W. D genes are given only for firm matches. Rows may omit the clone size; those that give it use once, few, many or a size class.

>TRBJ2-1|NA|few|TRBV7-2
TGTGCCAGCAGCTTAGGCGACAGGAGCTCCTACAATGAGCAGTTCTTC
CASSLGDRSSYNEQFF
>TRBJ2-2|TRBD2|NA|TRBV7-2
TGTGCCAGCAGCTGGGAGCGGGGGGCAGGGACCGGGGAGCTGTTTTTT
CASSWERGAGTGELFF
>TRBJ1-5|NA|NA|TRBV28
TGTGCCGTCAGGATTAGGGGCTTCCAAAAAAATCAGCCCCAGCATTTT
CAVRIRGFQKNQPQHF
>TRBJ2-5|NA|few|TRBV7-4
TGTGCCAGCAGCCCCCCCCGCGGGGCTTGGTACCAAGAGACCCAGTACTTC
CASSPPRGAWYQETQYF
>TRBJ1-5|NA|few|TRBV19
TGTGCCAGTAGTTCCGAGTATTTTGGCAATCAGCCCCAGCATTTT
CASSSEYFGNQPQHF
>TRBJ2-5|TRBD1|NA|TRBV6-5
TGTGCCAGCAGTTACGGGGGTACAGGGGCTGCAGAGACCCAGTACTTC
CASSYGGTGAAETQYF
>TRBJ1-2|TRBD1|few|TRBV6-5
TGTGCCAGCAGTTACTATTCCGGACAGGGCAAACTTAATGGCTACACCTTC
CASSYYSGQGKLNGYTF
>TRBJ2-7|NA|few|TRBV25-1
TGTGCCAGCAGTGGCCTCCACTACGAGCAGTACTTC
CASSGLHYEQYF
>TRBJ1-6|NA|few|TRBV6-2/TRBV6-3
TGTGCCAGCAGTTACTCCGGGACGGACAATTCACCCCTCCACTTT
CASSYSGTDNSPLHF
>TRBJ2-1|TRBD2|few|TRBV5-1
TGCGCCAGCAGCGGTCTAGGACTAGCGGGAATCTACAATGAGCAGTTCTTC
CASSGLGLAGIYNEQFF
>TRBJ2-1|NA|NA|TRBV6-5
TGTGCCAGCAGTTACCCACAAGGGGGGGAGCACAATGAGCAGTTCTTC
CASSYPQGGEHNEQFF
>TRBJ1-6|NA|NA|TRBV6-5
TGTGCCAGCACAATAACCCAGGGTATCCTCACCCTCCACTTT
CASTITQGILTLHF
>TRBJ1-2|NA|few|TRBV20-1
TGCAGTGCTAGAGATCAGAGCTATGGCTACACCTTC
CSARDQSYGYTF
>TRBJ2-3|NA|few|TRBV6-5
TGTGCCAGCTATTCCCCCGGCCAGGCGAAAGATACGCAGTATTTT
CASYSPGQAKDTQYF
>TRBJ2-4|NA|few|TRBV4-3
TGCGCCAGCAGCCCCCACCTAGCCAGCGGGGCCAAAAACATTCAGTACTTC
CASSPHLASGAKNIQYF
>TRBJ2-2|NA|NA|TRBV7-2
TGTGCCAGCAGCTCCAGGCTGGTAAAGTCCGGGGAGCTGTTTTTT
CASSSRLVKSGELFF
>TRBJ2-7|NA|NA|TRBV27
TGTGCCAGCAGTTTCATGGGGGGCTACTACGAGCAGTACTTC
CASSFMGGYYEQYF
>TRBJ1-2|NA|few|TRBV6-5
TGTGCCAGCAGACTCGACACCGCGCCCCTTGGCTACACCTTC
CASRLDTAPLGYTF
>TRBJ1-5|TRBD1|few|TRBV7-2
TGTGCCAGCAGCTGGGACAGCTATAATCAGCCCCAGCATTTT
CASSWDSYNQPQHF
>TRBJ2-1|NA|few|TRBV7-2
TGTGCCAGCAGCTTACAGGTGTCCAGCTACAATGAGCAGTTCTTC
CASSLQVSSYNEQFF
>TRBJ1-3|NA|few|TRBV23-1
TGCGCCAGCAGTCAAGGACAGTCCCGCTACTCTGGAAACACCATATATTTT
CASSQGQSRYSGNTIYF
>TRBJ1-2|NA|NA|TRBV20-1
TGCAGTGCTAGAGCCGGAGTGATATCATATGGCTACACCTTC
CSARAGVISYGYTF
>TRBJ1-5|NA|NA|TRBV7-8
TGTGCCAGCAGCTTATGGCCGTTGAATCAGCCCCAGCATTTT
CASSLWPLNQPQHF
>TRBJ2-1|TRBD2|NA|TRBV9
TGTGCCAGCAGCGCGGGACTAGCGGGGAGTAACAATGAGCAGTTCTTC
CASSAGLAGSNNEQFF
>TRBJ2-5|TRBD2|NA|TRBV7-9
TGTGCCAGCAGCTCGGGACTAGCGGGGGGGTACCAAGAGACCCAGTACTTC
CASSSGLAGGYQETQYF
>TRBJ2-1|NA|few|TRBV10-2
TGCGCCAGCAGTGGTATGGCTAGCTGGGGCTCCTACAATGAGCAGTTCTTC
CASSGMASWGSYNEQFF
>TRBJ1-2|NA|many|TRBV6-5
TGTGCCAGCAGTTACTCTGCCCCCCTGGGTGACTATGGCTACACCTTC
CASSYSAPLGDYGYTF
>TRBJ2-4|NA|many|TRBV4-3
TGCGCCAGCAGCCAAGCGTGGGAAAACATTCAGTACTTC
CASSQAWENIQYF
>TRBJ2-7|TRBD2|many|TRBV5-1
TGTGCCAGCAGTTTGGGACTAGCGGGGACCTACGAGCAGTACTTC
CASSLGLAGTYEQYF
>TRBJ1-2|TRBD1|many|TRBV2
TGTGCCAGCAGTCCTGACAGGGACTATGGCTACACCTTC
CASSPDRDYGYTF
>TRBJ2-3|NA|few|TRBV6-5
TGTGCCAGCACGCGGGGTAGCACAGATACGCAGTATTTT
CASTRGSTDTQYF